These 16 T cell receptor beta chains were all obtained from the same sample, sequenced in a study of spatial heterogeneity in lung cancer. A single record per CDR3 protein comes from TCRdb applying MiXCR to the 5' RACE reads. Among roughly 120,000 distinct CDR3 sequences, 10% to 15% were seen once, and the ten largest hold over 15%. As for time point: blood at routine non-recurrence follow-up after resection. TCRs were sequenced from unsorted whole RNA of tumor, nontumor lung or PBMC. Sequencing was performed on PBMCs, taken at follow-up. These TCRs come from a male donor with early-stage non-small cell lung cancer.

This clonotype was found many times. V usage is TRBV6-5 and J usage is TRBJ2-7, with TRBD1 identical over 11 bases. V lost 7 bases and J lost 2; bases outside the gene matches: 4. Looked up from germline, CDR1 is MNHEY and CDR2 is SVGAGI. The CDR3 covers 14 residues. The CDR3 reads CASKAGQGAYEQYF. CDR3 nucleotides: TGTGCCAGCAAAGCGGGACAGGGGGCCTACGAGCAGTACTTC.

CDR3 sequence reads: CASSLAAGQGIPQHF. CDR3 nucleotide sequence: TGTGCCAGCAGCTTAGCTGCGGGACAGGGGATACCCCAGCATTTT. The chain joins TRBV7-2 to TRBJ1-5; TRBD1 aligns across 10 bases. Germline V lookup: CDR1 SGHTA, CDR2 FQGNSA. After removal of 0 bases from V and 10 bases from J, the junction contained 6 bases not matched to a gene. CDR3 size: 15 residues.

This clonotype was detected many times. V and J are TRBV6-6 and TRBJ2-1, with no clear D. Per germline, CDR1 MNHNY and CDR2 SVGAGI (reference sequence). CDR3 length: 14 amino acids. Trimming removed 2 bases from V and 0 bases from J, with 5 bases in between. The CDR3 bases are TGTGCCAGCAGTTACAAGAGCTCCTACAATGAGCAGTTCTTC. Residues: CASSYKSSYNEQFF.

CDR3 nucleotide sequence: TGTGCCATCCGACAGTCCGATCAAGAGACCCAGTACTTC. Translating gives CAIRQSDQETQYF. The V call is TRBV10-3, the J call TRBJ2-5; TRBD1 might be the D (5 bases). There are 13 residues in the CDR3. Germline values: CDR1 ENHRY, CDR2 SYGVKD. V lost 8 bases and J lost 2, with 12 bases in between.

This clonotype has ten or more counts. The chain employs TRBV7-8 and TRBJ2-7, with D possibly being TRBD1 (5 bases). The CDR3 length is 14 residues. Germline V gives CDR1 SGHVS, CDR2 FQNEAQ. V was pared by 5 bases and J by 2 bases, with 13 bases between. This CDR3 is CASSKRRRAYEQYF. The CDR3 region has the DNA TGTGCCAGCAGCAAAAGACGCAGGGCCTACGAGCAGTACTTC.

There are many counts of this clonotype. This chain connects TRBV6-2 or TRBV6-3 to TRBJ1-2, with D tentatively TRBD1 (6 bases). Germline V gives CDR1 MNHEY, CDR2 SVGEGT. Trimming pared 6 bases from V and 6 bases from J, leaving 8 bases between. The CDR3 has 11 residues. CDR3 DNA: TGTGCCAGCAGGAGACAGGATGGCTACACCTTC. It yields the protein CASRRQDGYTF.

There are a few counts of this clonotype. This rearrangement joins TRBV4-1 to TRBJ2-7; TRBD2 is a possible D gene (7 bases). The CDR3 contains 14 residues. Germline CDR1 and CDR2: MGHRA and YSYEKL. The germline V and J ends were trimmed by 3 bases and 3 bases, with 12 bases remaining between them. Written as DNA, the CDR3 is TGCGCCAGCAGCCAGGGGGGGGCCCTCTACGAGCAGTACTTC. It yields the protein CASSQGGALYEQYF.

This clonotype was recorded a few times. The CDR3 here is CASSPTSRTGQDYGYTF. The CDR3 nucleotides are TGTGCCAGCAGCCCAACCTCGAGGACAGGACAAGACTATGGCTACACCTTC. The chain recombines TRBV7-3 with TRBJ1-2, with TRBD1 matching over 7 bases. There are 17 residues in the CDR3. Germline-derived CDR1 and CDR2 are SGHTA and FQGTGA. With V trimmed by 5 bases and J by 3 bases, 15 bases remained unmatched.

Judged by abundance, this clonotype is medium-sized. The chain has TRBV7-9 and TRBJ2-3; 11 bases agree with TRBD2. V lost 1 base to trimming and J lost 2 bases; unmatched junction nucleotides: 8. This CDR3 is built from 18 residues. Germline CDR1 is SEHNR and CDR2 is FQNEAQ (reference sequence). The CDR3 region is CASSLDVASGGPTDTQYF. The CDR3 nucleotides read TGTGCCAGCAGCTTAGATGTAGCTAGCGGGGGGCCCACAGATACGCAGTATTTT. Based on the CDR3 plus reference TRBV7-9 and TRBJ2-3, the full variable domain is DTGVSQNPRHKITKRGQNVTFRCDPISEHNRLYWYRQTLGQGPEFLTYFQNEAQLEKSRLLSDRFSAERPKGSFSTLEIQRTEQGDSAMYLCASSLDVASGGPTDTQYFGPGTRLTVL.

The chain links TRBV9 to TRBJ1-6; D ambiguous. The CDR3 has 16 amino acids. Germline CDR1 SGDLS, CDR2 YYNGEE. Trimming shortened V by 4 bases and J by 7 bases, and 18 bases separated the two germline ends. The CDR3 DNA is TGTGCCAGCAGCACCAGCGGGGAAAGCTGGAATTCACCCCTCCACTTT. Its protein is CASSTSGESWNSPLHF.

This clonotype was observed a handful of times. The chain recombines TRBV15 with TRBJ2-2, with a possible D match to TRBD1 (5 bases). This CDR3 region has 18 residues. Germline V CDR1 and CDR2: LNHNV, YYDKDF (reference sequence). V shed 2 bases and J shed 2 bases, with 18 bases lying between them. The CDR3 here is CATSRQPRQGPNTGELFF. CDR3 coding DNA: TGTGCCACCAGCAGACAACCGCGTCAGGGCCCAAACACCGGGGAGCTGTTTTTT. The whole variable domain, filled in from reference TRBV15 and TRBJ2-2, reads DAMVIQNPRYQVTQFGKPVTLSCSQTLNHNVMYWYQQKSSQAPKLLFHYYDKDFNNEADTPDNFQSRRPNTSFCFLDIRSPGLGDTAMYLCATSRQPRQGPNTGELFFGEGSRLTVL.

This clonotype has only a few counts. The V call is TRBV5-1, the J call TRBJ2-1; D is undetermined. Trimming took 2 bases from V and 5 from J, leaving 8 bases between them. The CDR3 has 13 amino acids. Germline-derived CDR1 and CDR2 are SGHRS and YFSETQ. In DNA, the CDR3 is TGCGCCAGCAGCTTTAAACAGAACAATGAGCAGTTCTTC. It specifies CASSFKQNNEQFF.

This clonotype came up a few times. Here the CDR3 reads CASTGGSGNEQFF. The CDR3, as DNA: TGTGCCAGCACGGGGGGGTCTGGCAATGAGCAGTTCTTC. This chain joins TRBV3-1 and TRBJ2-1, with 8 bases fitting TRBD2. V lost 7 bases and J lost 6; bases outside the gene matches: 5. Per the germline V gene, CDR1 is LGHDT and CDR2 is YNNKEL (reference sequence). This CDR3 is built from 13 residues.

This clonotype was seen repeatedly, ten times or more. This rearrangement joins TRBV7-2 to TRBJ1-5; D perhaps matches TRBD1 (6 bases). Germline V gives CDR1 SGHTA, CDR2 FQGNSA. CDR3 length: 15 residues. V was pared by 6 bases and J by 3 bases, with 15 bases between. The CDR3 DNA is TGTGCCAGCAGTTCCGCGGGGGCAAACAATCAGCCCCAGCATTTT. Translated: CASSSAGANNQPQHF.

Only a few counts were recorded for this clonotype. An end of the junction differs from the germline gene, which may be a read error. J is TRBJ2-5 and V is TRBV10-3; D gene unclear. Germline V lookup: CDR1 ENHRY, CDR2 SYGVKD. The CDR3 totals 11 residues. The chain's CDR3 is CAIGDKETQYF. CDR3 bases: TGTGCCATCGGTGACAAAGAGACCCAGTACTTC.

This clonotype was seen ten or more times. This sequence joins TRBV27 and TRBJ2-1; D unresolved. From germline, CDR1 is MNHEY and CDR2 SMNVEV (reference sequence). The germline V and J ends were trimmed by 0 bases and 8 bases, with 14 bases remaining between them. The CDR3 length is 15 residues. This chain's CDR3 is CASSLSMGDIDEQFF. DNA of the CDR3: TGTGCCAGCAGTTTATCGATGGGCGATATAGATGAGCAGTTCTTC.